The source of this TCR beta chain is a study of T-cell memory formation after mild COVID-19. Notes on the study in general: SARS-CoV-2 specificity of second-wave clones peaking day 37 was unconfirmed. Clones contracting over day 15 to 85 were CD4/CD8 balanced, with later expanders leaning CD4+.

A 5'RACE reaction primed in the constant segment made cDNA libraries of TCR alpha and TCR beta, and these carried sample barcodes and UMIs. TCRdb re-called the 5' RACE reads with MiXCR, one entry per CDR3 protein. The table lists hundreds of thousands of distinct CDR3 sequences, 20% of them singletons. As to this clonotype: Its antigen is unidentified.

V shed 2 bases and J 6 bases; nucleotides not matched to a gene: 6. Germline V gene data show CDR1 as SGHNT and CDR2 as YYREEE (reference sequence). This CDR3 spans 15 amino acids. This clonotype originated in an adult woman who had mild COVID-19 (a few samples of this study predate the infection). Cell type and time point are not known. The J gene is TRBJ2-2, the V gene TRBV5-4; 8 positions match TRBD2. Sequenced: PBMCs or a T cell subset sorted from them (not recorded which). The CDR3, as DNA: TGTGCCAGCAGCTTAGCGGGAGCGTGGTCCGGGGAGCTGTTTTTT. Its protein is CASSLAGAWSGELFF.